This entry lists 31 T cell receptor beta chains sequenced from one sample in a study of blood T cell repertoires in COVID-19. Method: immunoSEQ multiplex PCR; TCRdb's copy keeps in-frame clones and lacks some. Among roughly 120,000 clones, around four fifths were seen once, and the ten largest hold 7.9%. Material for sequencing was peripheral blood. The source of these receptors is a man aged 65-85 years with acute or convalescent COVID-19.

The chain is built from TRBV19 and TRBJ1-2; the match to TRBD1 covers 7 bases. J was trimmed by 4 bases and V by 5 bases; bases with no gene match: 13. The CDR3 consists of 16 residues. In germline, CDR1 is LNHDA, CDR2 SQIVND (reference sequence). The chain's CDR3 is CASSVLGTDHPYGYTF. Here the CDR3 DNA reads TGTGCCAGTAGTGTATTAGGGACAGATCATCCCTATGGCTACACCTTC.

The chain carries TRBV28 and TRBJ1-2; no definite D call. V was clipped by 4 bases and J by 5 bases, with 26 bases between them. Germline lookup yields CDR1 MDHEN and CDR2 SYDVKM. The CDR3 loop spans 18 amino acids. CDR3 DNA sequence: TGTGCCAGCAGTTCCCACACCCTCGACCGAGGCGGGCTTTATGGCTACACCTTC. This encodes CASSSHTLDRGGLYGYTF.

The chain carries TRBV7-8 and TRBJ1-3; D ambiguous. Germline V gene data show CDR1 as SGHVS and CDR2 as FQNEAQ. This CDR3 comprises 16 residues. V was pared by 2 bases and J by 0 bases, with 11 bases between. In DNA form, the CDR3 reads TGTGCCAGCAGCTTATTAAGCGGCCCCTCTGGAAACACCATATATTTT. This codes for CASSLLSGPSGNTIYF.

CDR3 nucleotide sequence: TGTGCCAGCAGCCTAGATACACAGGGGGCGCAAGGCTACACCTTC. It encodes CASSLDTQGAQGYTF. This chain uses TRBV9 with TRBJ1-2; 9 bases match TRBD1. Per the germline V gene, CDR1 is SGDLS and CDR2 is YYNGEE. V lost 4 bases and J lost 8; bases outside the gene matches: 12. This CDR3 spans 15 amino acids.

J is TRBJ1-1 and V is TRBV6-5; D call uncertain. This CDR3 has 11 residues. Trimming removed 4 bases from V and 8 bases from J, with 8 bases in between. Looked up from germline, CDR1 is MNHEY and CDR2 is SVGAGI. The CDR3 spells CASSSTQEAFF. As DNA, the CDR3 is TGTGCCAGCAGTTCCACACAAGAAGCTTTCTTT.

J is TRBJ2-3 and V is TRBV5-1, with D tentatively TRBD1 (6 bases). The V end was cut by 0 bases, the J end by 5 bases, with 10 bases between. The germline CDR1 and CDR2 sequences are SGHRS and YFSETQ. This CDR3 spans 14 amino acids. CDR3 sequence reads: CASSLAQGVDTQYF. The CDR3 nucleotides read TGCGCCAGCAGCTTGGCACAGGGAGTAGATACGCAGTATTTT.

This clone has just a few counts. This chain uses TRBV19 with TRBJ1-4; D unclear. Germline CDR1 reads LNHDA; CDR2 reads SQIVND (reference sequence). The CDR3 has 14 amino acids. V lost 3 bases and J 4 bases, leaving 9 bases between the germline ends. The CDR3 reads CASSISQYNEKLFF. As DNA, the CDR3 is TGTGCCAGTAGTATTTCGCAGTATAATGAAAAACTGTTTTTT. The full variable domain, completed using reference TRBV19 and TRBJ1-4, is DGGITQSPKYLFRKEGQNVTLSCEQNLNHDAMYWYRQDPGQGLRLIYYSQIVNDFQKGDIAEGYSVSREKKESFPLTVTSAQKNPTAFYLCASSISQYNEKLFFGSGTQLSVL.

The chain employs TRBV7-9 and TRBJ1-2, with D possibly TRBD1 on 6 matching bases. Germline values: CDR1 SEHNR, CDR2 FQNEAQ (reference sequence). Trimming shortened V by 5 bases and J by 0 bases, and 16 bases separated the two germline ends. This CDR3 has 16 amino acids. The CDR3 is CASSPRGQKTNYGYTF. The CDR3 DNA follows: TGTGCCAGCAGCCCGCGGGGGCAGAAGACTAACTATGGCTACACCTTC.

This clone came up once. This rearrangement joins TRBV9 to TRBJ1-5; D might be TRBD1 (5 bases). The V and J ends lost 3 bases and 0 bases respectively, with 16 bases between them. The length of the CDR3 is 17 residues. Looked up from germline, CDR1 is SGDLS and CDR2 is YYNGEE. The CDR3 nucleotides read TGTGCCAGCAGCGCCTCCTCGACAGTAAATAGCAATCAGCCCCAGCATTTT. It is translated as CASSASSTVNSNQPQHF. Together with reference TRBV9 and TRBJ1-5, the CDR3 gives the full variable domain: DSGVTQTPKHLITATGQRVTLRCSPRSGDLSVYWYQQSLDQGLQFLIQYYNGEERAKGNILERFSAQQFPDLHSELNLSSLELGDSALYFCASSASSTVNSNQPQHFGDGTRLSIL.

The chain combines TRBV6-5 with TRBJ2-6, with D perhaps matching TRBD1 (7 bases). The germline gives CDR1 MNHEY, CDR2 SVGAGI. Trimming took off 10 bases at V and 2 bases at J, with 12 bases between the two ends. CDR3 length: 14 residues. CDR3 DNA sequence: TGTGCCATCGCCAGGGGGGCTGGGGCCAACGTCCTGACTTTC. Translation: CAIARGAGANVLTF.

The chain couples TRBV9 to TRBJ2-3; D gene ambiguous. V lost 4 bases to trimming and J lost 8 bases, with 14 bases between them. CDR1 SGDLS and CDR2 YYNGEE come from the germline V gene. The CDR3 has 13 amino acids. CDR3 residues: CASSPTDLGTQYF. Here the CDR3 DNA reads TGTGCCAGCAGCCCTACAGATTTGGGTACGCAGTATTTT.

This sequence joins TRBV21-1 and TRBJ1-6; the table's D call, TRBD1, has no DNA check behind it. TRBV21-1 is noted as a pseudogene. This CDR3 is built from 22 residues. The CDR3 here is CASNTQPTRQGSSVPYNSPLHF. CDR3 in DNA: TGTGCCAGCAACACCCAACCAACTCGACAGGGAAGTTCCGTCCCCTATAATTCACCCCTCCACTTT.

V is TRBV5-1 and J is TRBJ2-1; no clear D gene. The CDR3 totals 15 residues. CDR1 and CDR2 (germline): SGHRS, YFSETQ. V lost 0 bases, J lost 0 bases, and 7 bases lay in between. The CDR3 here is CASSLVVSSYNEQFF. The CDR3 nucleotides read TGCGCCAGCAGCTTGGTAGTGAGCTCCTACAATGAGCAGTTCTTC.

The J gene is TRBJ2-1, the V gene TRBV11-3, with TRBD1 matching over 7 bases. Germline assignment: CDR1 SGHNT and CDR2 YENEEA. The ends lost 3 bases at V and 7 bases at J; junction bases unmatched: 9. CDR3 size: 15 residues. The CDR3 bases are TGTGCCAGCAGCTTGGGTGGGACAGCACGGAATGAGCAGTTCTTC. As protein: CASSLGGTARNEQFF. The entire variable domain, with the rest obtained from reference TRBV11-3 and TRBJ2-1, is as follows: EAGVVQSPRYKIIEKKQPVAFWCNPISGHNTLYWYLQNLGQGPELLIRYENEEAVDDSQLPKDRFSAERLKGVDSTLKIQPAELGDSAVYLCASSLGGTARNEQFFGPGTRLTVL.

V is TRBV5-4 and J is TRBJ2-7, with D possibly TRBD1 on 6 matching bases. Germline V gene lookup returns CDR1 SGHNT and CDR2 YYREEE (reference sequence). CDR3 length equals 16 residues. V was trimmed by 4 bases and J by 2 bases, leaving 19 bases between them. The CDR3 sequence is CASSHPGTRGAYEQYF. The CDR3 DNA is TGTGCCAGCAGCCATCCTGGGACACGCGGCGCCTACGAGCAGTACTTC. Variable domain in full (rest from reference TRBV5-4 and TRBJ2-7): ETGVTQSPTHLIKTRGQQVTLRCSSQSGHNTVSWYQQALGQGPQFIFQYYREEENGRGNFPPRFSGLQFPNYSSELNVNALELDDSALYLCASSHPGTRGAYEQYFGPGTRLTVT.

This clone was seen more than once but under ten times. The V call is TRBV2, the J call TRBJ1-1; 7 nucleotides align to TRBD1. V trimming: 4 bases; J trimming: 4 bases; junction bases outside the gene matches: 3. Germline V lookup: CDR1 SNHLY, CDR2 FYNNEI. This CDR3 is 13 amino acids long. DNA of the CDR3: TGTGCCAGCAGTGCAGACAGGGTCACTGAAGCTTTCTTT. Translating gives CASSADRVTEAFF.

The rearrangement links TRBV5-6 to TRBJ1-1; 7 bases are a match to TRBD1. J lost 7 bases, V lost 4 bases, and 13 bases had no gene match. CDR1 is SGHDT and CDR2 is YYEEEE in the germline V gene. CDR3 length: 15 residues. The CDR3 nucleotides read TGTGCCAGCAGCAAGGGGGCCGTGACCAGGGGTGAAGCTTTCTTT. Translation gives CASSKGAVTRGEAFF.

The chain carries TRBV7-3 and TRBJ1-2, with 9 nucleotides matching TRBD1. The germline V gene has CDR1 SGHTA and CDR2 FQGTGA. The CDR3 is 16 amino acids. V lost 5 bases and J lost 7; bases outside the gene matches: 14. CDR3 nucleotides: TGTGCCAGCAGCCGCGTAGGTGGAGGGACAGGGACTGGCTACACCTTC. Its translation: CASSRVGGGTGTGYTF.

The chain couples TRBV2 to TRBJ2-3; TRBD1 is a possible D gene (6 bases). The length of the CDR3 is 12 residues. Germline CDR1 SNHLY, CDR2 FYNNEI. Trimming stripped 4 bases from V and 5 bases from J, with 7 bases between. The CDR3 here is CASSVRGDTQYF. In nucleotides, the CDR3 is TGTGCCAGCAGTGTCAGGGGAGATACGCAGTATTTT.

V and J are TRBV6-5 and TRBJ1-1, with D possibly being TRBD1 (6 bases). This CDR3 contains 15 residues. Germline V gene sequence: CDR1 MNHEY, CDR2 SVGAGI. With 5 bases removed from V and 7 bases from J, the gap between germline ends came to 20 bases. CDR3 DNA sequence: TGTGCCAGCAGTCCCCCGGGACAAGGGATTGTTGAAGCTTTCTTT. Translation: CASSPPGQGIVEAFF.

This chain connects TRBV9 to TRBJ1-5, with D unresolved. CDR1 SGDLS and CDR2 YYNGEE come from the germline V gene. The CDR3 runs to 13 residues. With 2 bases removed from V and 8 bases from J, the gap between germline ends came to 11 bases. The CDR3 spells CASSVVRREPQHF. CDR3 nucleotide sequence: TGTGCCAGCAGCGTTGTGCGACGGGAGCCCCAGCATTTT. Using reference TRBV9 and TRBJ1-5 for the parts outside the CDR3, the full variable domain is DSGVTQTPKHLITATGQRVTLRCSPRSGDLSVYWYQQSLDQGLQFLIQYYNGEERAKGNILERFSAQQFPDLHSELNLSSLELGDSALYFCASSVVRREPQHFGDGTRLSIL.

This clone was seen once. This chain links TRBV6-6 with TRBJ2-3, with 9 bases that match TRBD1. From germline, CDR1 is MNHNY and CDR2 SVGAGI (reference sequence). The CDR3 loop spans 15 amino acids. V dropped 2 bases and J dropped 4; count of bases not matched to a gene: 4. The DNA for the CDR3 is TGTGCCAGCAGTTACCTGGGACAGGGAGCAGATACGCAGTATTTT. Amino acid sequence: CASSYLGQGADTQYF.

This clone was detected a few times. The V call is TRBV29-1, the J call TRBJ2-7; 8 positions match TRBD2. The junction had 6 bases not matched to a gene; V was cut back by 3 bases and J by 5 bases. The CDR3 consists of 13 residues. Looked up from germline, CDR1 is SQVTM and CDR2 is ANQGSEA. The CDR3 sequence is CSVDPNGRDEQYF. DNA for the CDR3: TGCAGCGTTGACCCCAACGGGAGGGACGAGCAGTACTTC.

The CDR3 loop reads CASSYRQAQGYTF. The CDR3 region has the DNA TGTGCCAGCAGTTATAGACAGGCCCAGGGCTACACCTTC. This chain joins TRBV6-5 and TRBJ1-2, with D possibly TRBD1 on 6 matching bases. V was clipped by 3 bases and J by 8 bases, with 13 bases between them. CDR1 and CDR2 from the germline V gene are MNHEY and SVGAGI. This CDR3 has 13 amino acids.

CDR3 amino acids: CASSLSTANQPQHF. Written as DNA, the CDR3 is TGTGCCAGCAGCTTGTCCACAGCAAATCAGCCCCAGCATTTT. The rearrangement uses TRBV5-5 and TRBJ1-5, with D uncertain. CDR1 and CDR2 from the germline V gene are SGHKS and YYEKEE (reference sequence). The CDR3 contains 14 residues. V lost 1 base to trimming and J lost 4 bases, with 9 bases between them.

This rearrangement joins TRBV9 to TRBJ2-2; possible D gene TRBD2, 5 bases. CDR1 and CDR2 from the germline V gene are SGDLS and YYNGEE. V shed 4 bases and J shed 6 bases, with 13 bases lying between them. This CDR3 contains 14 residues. CDR3 sequence: CASSPNSESGELFF. The CDR3 DNA follows: TGTGCCAGCAGCCCCAATAGCGAGTCCGGGGAGCTGTTTTTT.

The chain combines TRBV4-2 with TRBJ2-6; 9 bases map to TRBD1. With V trimmed by 3 bases and J by 0 bases, 9 bases remained unmatched. The CDR3 covers 19 residues. Germline V gene data show CDR1 as LGHNA and CDR2 as YNFKEQ. The CDR3 DNA reads TGTGCCAGCAGCCAGGAGACGGGACAGGGTATCTCTGGGGCCAACGTCCTGACTTTC. Translation gives CASSQETGQGISGANVLTF.

V and J are TRBV7-2 and TRBJ2-1; possible D gene TRBD1, 5 bases. V lost 0 bases and J 6 bases, leaving 9 bases between the germline ends. The CDR3 covers 14 residues. CDR1 and CDR2 (germline): SGHTA, FQGNSA. CDR3 protein: CASSLAAQGNEQFF. The CDR3 DNA is TGTGCCAGCAGCTTAGCCGCTCAGGGCAATGAGCAGTTCTTC.

The V gene is TRBV5-1, the J gene TRBJ2-7; TRBD1 is a possible D gene (6 bases). CDR1 is SGHRS and CDR2 is YFSETQ in the germline V gene. V was cut by 1 base and J by 0 bases, with 14 bases left in between. The CDR3 consists of 16 residues. This chain's CDR3 is CASSLSYGQFSYEQYF. The DNA for the CDR3 is TGCGCCAGCAGCTTGTCTTATGGACAGTTCTCCTACGAGCAGTACTTC.

The chain has TRBV28 and TRBJ2-7; 10 bases are shared with TRBD1. Losses at the gene ends were 6 bases for V and 3 bases for J; bases not matched to a gene: 8. Looked up from germline, CDR1 is MDHEN and CDR2 is SYDVKM. The CDR3 consists of 15 residues. Written as DNA, the CDR3 is TGTGCCAGCAGCAACCAGGGGACAGGGGTCTACGAGCAGTACTTC. This translates into CASSNQGTGVYEQYF. The complete variable domain, with remaining parts taken from reference TRBV28 and TRBJ2-7, reads DVKVTQSSRYLVKRTGEKVFLECVQDMDHENMFWYRQDPGLGLRLIYFSYDVKMKEKGDIPEGYSVSREKKERFSLILESASTNQTSMYLCASSNQGTGVYEQYFGPGTRLTVT.

The chain links TRBV6-5 to TRBJ2-7; D is ambiguous. This CDR3 region has 15 residues. Trimming cost V 6 bases and J 4 bases, with 19 bases left between them. Germline V gene data show CDR1 as MNHEY and CDR2 as SVGAGI. For the CDR3, the DNA is TGTGCCAGCAGAAACCCTGGAGCCCCTGGTTACGAGCAGTACTTC. This encodes CASRNPGAPGYEQYF.